A single sample is the source of the 21 T cell receptor beta chains below, sequenced in a study of cytomegalovirus exposure and HLA in healthy donors. PCR employed 60 Vbeta and 13 Jbeta primers. TCRdb's copy holds only in-frame clones and misses some; the assay was immunoSEQ multiplex PCR. Of roughly 77,000 clones detected, around 84% appear once; the ten largest clones hold 4% to 5%. Material for sequencing was PBMCs. The receptor set was obtained from a man in his forties in good health and CMV-seronegative.

The chain has TRBV6-5 and TRBJ2-7; TRBD2 matches 7 bases. The CDR3 totals 13 residues. Trimming took 8 bases from V and 3 from J; bases not matched to a gene: 7. The germline V gene encodes CDR1 MNHEY and CDR2 SVGAGI. CDR3 in amino acids: CASQGGRGYEQYF. DNA of the CDR3: TGTGCCAGCCAGGGTGGGAGGGGCTACGAGCAGTACTTC.

V usage is TRBV18 and J usage is TRBJ2-1, with D maybe TRBD2 (5 bases). Germline values: CDR1 KGHSH, CDR2 LQKENI. Trimming left V 6 bases short and J 3 bases short, with 12 bases between. The CDR3 loop spans 14 amino acids. The CDR3 DNA reads TGTGCCAGCTCTCGAGGGCAGGACTACAATGAGCAGTTCTTC. Its translation: CASSRGQDYNEQFF.

The chain employs TRBV19 and TRBJ1-2; 10 nucleotides match TRBD1. V lost 8 bases and J lost 3; bases outside the gene matches: 6. CDR1 and CDR2 from the germline V gene are LNHDA and SQIVND (reference sequence). This CDR3 region has 14 residues. CDR3 protein: CASSRDRGDYGYTF. DNA for the CDR3: TGTGCCAGTTCCCGGGACAGGGGAGACTATGGCTACACCTTC.

The rearrangement uses TRBV18 and TRBJ1-1; D may be TRBD1 (5 bases). Germline V gene data show CDR1 as KGHSH and CDR2 as LQKENI. V dropped 2 bases and J dropped 0 bases, with 7 bases sitting between them. The CDR3 is 14 amino acids. For the CDR3, the DNA is TGTGCCAGCTCACCAGGGGCAGTGAACACTGAAGCTTTCTTT. Protein sequence: CASSPGAVNTEAFF.

In this sample, this clone turned up a few times. The chain recombines TRBV28 with TRBJ1-4, with 7 bases that match TRBD1. The CDR3 has 16 amino acids. Per germline, CDR1 MDHEN and CDR2 SYDVKM. Losses at the gene ends were 3 bases for V and 0 bases for J; bases not matched to a gene: 4. The CDR3 DNA reads TGTGCCAGCAGTTTTGTGACAGGGCCAACTAATGAAAAACTGTTTTTT. Translation: CASSFVTGPTNEKLFF.

In its sample, this clone was seen a few times. The chain combines TRBV7-6 with TRBJ1-1; D is perhaps TRBD1 (6 bases). The CDR3 contains 15 residues. V dropped 0 bases and J dropped 4 bases, with 12 bases sitting between them. Germline V gene lookup returns CDR1 SGHVS and CDR2 FNYEAQ. The CDR3 here is CASSLARGGITEAFF. Written as DNA, the CDR3 is TGTGCCAGCAGCTTAGCGCGAGGGGGTATCACTGAAGCTTTCTTT.

This sequence joins TRBV5-1 and TRBJ2-3; a weak D match, TRBD1 (5 bases). This CDR3 spans 15 amino acids. Trimming took off 3 bases at V and 1 base at J, with 12 bases between the two ends. Germline V gives CDR1 SGHRS, CDR2 YFSETQ. The chain's CDR3 is CASSYPEGGTDTQYF. In DNA, the CDR3 is TGCGCCAGCAGCTACCCGGAAGGGGGCACAGATACGCAGTATTTT.

This clone was seen once. The gene calls are TRBV30 and TRBJ1-6, with 7 bases matching TRBD1. Per the germline V gene, CDR1 is GTSNPN and CDR2 is SVGIG (reference sequence). The CDR3 consists of 15 residues. J was trimmed by 8 bases and V by 4 bases; bases with no gene match: 11. The chain's CDR3 is CAWTRTGAEHSPLHF. DNA for the CDR3: TGTGCCTGGACTCGGACAGGAGCGGAGCATTCACCCCTCCACTTT.

The chain couples TRBV28 to TRBJ2-3; 7 nucleotides align to TRBD2. V was pared by 6 bases and J by 2 bases, with 8 bases of the junction left unmatched. Looked up from germline, CDR1 is MDHEN and CDR2 is SYDVKM. This CDR3 spans 15 amino acids. CDR3 loop: CASSPGLPITDTQYF. The CDR3 DNA reads TGTGCCAGCAGCCCGGGACTACCAATCACAGATACGCAGTATTTT.

CDR3 sequence reads: CASSLRLVRSYEQYF. CDR3 in DNA: TGTGCCAGCAGTCTGAGGCTGGTAAGGTCCTACGAGCAGTACTTC. The chain uses TRBV28 and TRBJ2-7, with D unclear. CDR1 is MDHEN and CDR2 is SYDVKM in the germline V gene. Trimming cost V 5 bases and J 1 base, with 15 bases left between them. This CDR3 has 15 residues.

CDR3 nucleotides: TGCGCCAGCAGCGCGACAGGAGGAGGAGAGACCCAGTACTTC. It codes for CASSATGGGETQYF. V and J are TRBV5-1 and TRBJ2-5, with TRBD1 as a possible D gene (6 bases). Germline CDR1 is SGHRS and CDR2 is YFSETQ. The CDR3 has 14 amino acids. The V end was cut by 4 bases, the J end by 4 bases, with 14 bases between.

The chain has TRBV28 and TRBJ2-5; D is perhaps TRBD1 (5 bases). V dropped 6 bases and J dropped 10 bases, with 21 bases sitting between them. The CDR3 consists of 14 residues. Germline loops: CDR1 MDHEN, CDR2 SYDVKM. CDR3: CASSPTLSQGIQYF. The CDR3 coding sequence is TGTGCCAGCAGCCCCACTCTCTCTCAGGGTATCCAGTACTTC.

This chain joins TRBV5-1 and TRBJ2-1; 7 positions agree with TRBD1. J was trimmed by 8 bases and V by 4 bases; bases with no gene match: 9. This CDR3 comprises 14 residues. Germline-derived CDR1 and CDR2 are SGHRS and YFSETQ. CDR3 nucleotide sequence: TGCGCCAGCAGCCCCGGACAGGTTGTATATGAGCAGTTCTTC. As protein: CASSPGQVVYEQFF. The variable domain in full, with the rest retrieved from reference TRBV5-1 and TRBJ2-1, is KAGVTQTPRYLIKTRGQQVTLSCSPISGHRSVSWYQQTPGQGLQFLFEYFSETQRNKGNFPGRFSGRQFSNSRSEMNVSTLELGDSALYLCASSPGQVVYEQFFGPGTRLTVL.

The chain joins TRBV19 to TRBJ2-3; possibly TRBD2 for D (6 bases). The CDR3 is 14 amino acids. V lost 7 bases to trimming and J lost 3 bases, with 14 bases between them. In germline, CDR1 is LNHDA, CDR2 SQIVND (reference sequence). The CDR3 loop reads CASTLAEGTDTQYF. DNA of the CDR3: TGTGCCAGTACACTAGCCGAGGGGACAGATACGCAGTATTTT.

This rearrangement joins TRBV9 to TRBJ2-3, with 11 bases fitting TRBD1. Trimming took 4 bases from V and 5 from J; bases not matched to a gene: 9. Germline V gene lookup returns CDR1 SGDLS and CDR2 YYNGEE. The CDR3 has 16 residues. The CDR3 here is CASSRRRTGGIDTQYF. CDR3 nucleotide sequence: TGTGCCAGCAGCCGAAGGAGGACAGGGGGCATAGATACGCAGTATTTT.

The gene calls are TRBV28 and TRBJ2-3; 7 bases are a match to TRBD2. V lost 2 bases and J lost 4; bases outside the gene matches: 9. Germline V gives CDR1 MDHEN, CDR2 SYDVKM. The CDR3 is made up of 16 amino acids. CDR3 nucleotide sequence: TGTGCCAGCAGTTTAATTCCGGGAGGAGAGGCAGATACGCAGTATTTT. Translating gives CASSLIPGGEADTQYF.

The chain links TRBV5-6 to TRBJ1-2; a possible D gene is TRBD1 (6 bases). Germline V gene sequence: CDR1 SGHDT, CDR2 YYEEEE. The CDR3 contains 15 residues. Trimming took 3 bases from V and 2 from J, leaving 14 bases between them. The CDR3 nucleotides read TGTGCCAGCAGCTCCCGGGACACCAACAACTATGGCTACACCTTC. It encodes CASSSRDTNNYGYTF.

The gene calls are TRBV7-2 and TRBJ2-2; D possibly corresponds to TRBD2 (6 bases). V was cut by 2 bases and J by 6 bases, with 13 bases left in between. The CDR3 runs to 15 residues. CDR1 is SGHTA, CDR2 FQGNSA, per germline. CDR3 DNA sequence: TGTGCCAGCAGCTTATACGGGAGTGGGGCCGGGGAGCTGTTTTTT. Translating it yields CASSLYGSGAGELFF. The full variable domain, its missing parts supplied by reference TRBV7-2 and TRBJ2-2, is GAGVSQSPSNKVTEKGKDVELRCDPISGHTALYWYRQSLGQGLEFLIYFQGNSAPDKSGLPSDRFSAERTGGSVSTLTIQRTQQEDSAVYLCASSLYGSGAGELFFGEGSRLTVL.

The chain uses TRBV28 and TRBJ2-7; TRBD1 is a possible D gene (5 bases). The germline CDR1 and CDR2 sequences are MDHEN and SYDVKM. This CDR3 comprises 13 residues. Trimming left V 6 bases short and J 2 bases short, with 11 bases between. CDR3 region: CASSPPGTYEQYF. DNA of the CDR3: TGTGCCAGCAGCCCACCAGGGACCTACGAGCAGTACTTC.

This clone has only a few counts. The CDR3 sequence is CASSQDRYGYTF. The CDR3 DNA reads as TGTGCCAGCAGCCAAGACAGATATGGCTACACCTTC. This rearrangement joins TRBV7-8 to TRBJ1-2; the D gene is possibly TRBD1 (5 bases). The ends were cut back, 5 bases at V and 5 bases at J, with 9 bases in the middle. This CDR3 has 12 amino acids. Germline assignment: CDR1 SGHVS and CDR2 FQNEAQ.

In its sample, this clone was seen a few times. The genes are TRBV28 and TRBJ2-1; 7 nucleotides line up with TRBD1. The CDR3 loop spans 14 amino acids. The germline V gene encodes CDR1 MDHEN and CDR2 SYDVKM. The ends lost 2 bases at V and 5 bases at J; junction bases unmatched: 3. The CDR3 spells CASSLTGVHNEQFF. In DNA, the CDR3 is TGTGCCAGCAGTTTAACAGGGGTACACAATGAGCAGTTCTTC.